What follows is one T cell receptor (beta chain) and its context. Its antigen is not known. Given the absence of the conserved phenylalanine or tryptophan at the CDR3 end, a read error is likely. CDR3 length: 14 residues. The germline V gene has CDR1 LGHNA and CDR2 YSLEER. Losses at the gene ends were 1 base for V and 6 bases for J; bases not matched to a gene: 3. These data originate in a study of T cell repertoires in cytomegalovirus infection. Study overall: Public TCR beta signatures indicated both CMV infection and matching HLA type. Broader study findings: Summed frequency of shared TCR beta families picked out CMV carriers who also had the relevant HLA. In two of eight donors, the top clonotype was HLA-C-restricted CMV-specific.

Each CDR3 protein gets one entry after TCRdb re-called the reads with MiXCR. Of 200,000 or so distinct CDR3 sequences in the sample, over 25% were seen once. The TCR comes from a human donor in good health (CMV status not recorded). Some clones in this sample may be carry-over from other donors' samples. Sequencing input: PBMCs. The chain recombines TRBV4-3 with TRBJ1-2; 9 bases agree with TRBD1. As DNA, the CDR3 is TGCGCCAGCAGCCAAGGGGGGACAGGGAATGGCTACACCATC. It encodes CASSQGGTGNGYTI.